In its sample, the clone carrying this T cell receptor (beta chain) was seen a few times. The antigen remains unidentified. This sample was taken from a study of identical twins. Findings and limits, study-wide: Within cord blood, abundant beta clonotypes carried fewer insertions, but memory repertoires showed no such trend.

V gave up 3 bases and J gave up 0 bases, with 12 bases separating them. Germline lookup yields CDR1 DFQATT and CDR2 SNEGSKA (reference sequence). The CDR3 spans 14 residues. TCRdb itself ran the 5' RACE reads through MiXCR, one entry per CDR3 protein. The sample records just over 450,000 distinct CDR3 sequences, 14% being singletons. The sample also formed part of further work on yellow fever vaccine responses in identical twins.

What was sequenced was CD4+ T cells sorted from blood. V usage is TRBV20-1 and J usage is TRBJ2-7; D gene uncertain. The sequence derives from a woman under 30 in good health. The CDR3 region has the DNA TGCAGTGCTAGGCCGACTGGCAGCTCCTACGAGCAGTACTTC. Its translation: CSARPTGSSYEQYF.